This T cell receptor beta chain originates from a study of blood T cell repertoires in COVID-19. This CDR3 spans 16 amino acids. Germline V lookup: CDR1 SGDLS, CDR2 YYNGEE. V lost 4 bases and J lost 5; bases outside the gene matches: 5. In the original analysis: How many nucleated cells were present was estimated from reference gene primer amplification. TCRdb's copy holds only in-frame clones and misses some; the assay was immunoSEQ multiplex PCR. V, J and clone size reflect that table, while D and trimming were determined from the DNA. This table holds 35,000 to 45,000 clones, roughly 84% found once.

This rearrangement joins TRBV9 to TRBJ2-1; 14 bases line up with TRBD2. This TCR was recovered from a human donor in a cohort sampled during active COVID-19. Sequenced: peripheral blood. CDR3 region: CASSPRLAGGNNEQFF. The CDR3 DNA follows: TGTGCCAGCAGCCCTAGACTAGCGGGGGGGAACAATGAGCAGTTCTTC.